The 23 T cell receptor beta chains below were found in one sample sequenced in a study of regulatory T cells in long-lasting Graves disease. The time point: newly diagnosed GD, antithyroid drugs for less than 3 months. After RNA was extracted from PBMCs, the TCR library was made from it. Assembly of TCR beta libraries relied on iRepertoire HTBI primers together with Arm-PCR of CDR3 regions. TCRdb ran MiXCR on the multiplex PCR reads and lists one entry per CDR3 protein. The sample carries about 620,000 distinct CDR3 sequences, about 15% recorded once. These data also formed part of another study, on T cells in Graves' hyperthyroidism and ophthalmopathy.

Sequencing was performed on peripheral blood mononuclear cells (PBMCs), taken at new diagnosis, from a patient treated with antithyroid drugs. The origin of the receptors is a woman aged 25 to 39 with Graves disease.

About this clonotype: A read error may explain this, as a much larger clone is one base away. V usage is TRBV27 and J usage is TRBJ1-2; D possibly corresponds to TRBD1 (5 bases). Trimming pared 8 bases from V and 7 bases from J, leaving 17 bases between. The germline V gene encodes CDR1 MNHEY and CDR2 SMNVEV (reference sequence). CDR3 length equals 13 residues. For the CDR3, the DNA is TGTGCCAGCGGGACCGACAAGAGTATTGGCTACACCTTC. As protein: CASGTDKSIGYTF.

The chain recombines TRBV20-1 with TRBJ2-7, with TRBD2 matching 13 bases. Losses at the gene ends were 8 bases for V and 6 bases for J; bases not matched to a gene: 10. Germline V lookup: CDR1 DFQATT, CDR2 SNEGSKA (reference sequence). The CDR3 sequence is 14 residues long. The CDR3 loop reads CSNLRLAGGGEQYF. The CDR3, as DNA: TGCAGTAACCTTAGACTAGCGGGAGGAGGCGAGCAGTACTTC.

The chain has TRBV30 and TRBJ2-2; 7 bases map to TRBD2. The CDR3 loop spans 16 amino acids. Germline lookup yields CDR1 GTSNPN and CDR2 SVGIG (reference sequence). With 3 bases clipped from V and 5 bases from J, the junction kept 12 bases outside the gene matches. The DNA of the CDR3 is TGTGCCTGGAGCGCCGACGGAAGCGGGATTACCGGGGAGCTGTTTTTT. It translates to CAWSADGSGITGELFF. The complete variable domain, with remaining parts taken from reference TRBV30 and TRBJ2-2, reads SQTIHQWPATLVQPVGSPLSLECTVEGTSNPNLYWYRQAAGRGLQLLFYSVGIGQISSEVPQNLSASRPQDRQFILSSKKLLLSDSGFYLCAWSADGSGITGELFFGEGSRLTVL.

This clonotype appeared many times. CDR3 loop: CASSTDRFRMNTEAFF. The DNA of the CDR3 is TGTGCCAGCAGCACAGACAGGTTTCGGATGAACACTGAAGCTTTCTTT. The rearrangement uses TRBV28 and TRBJ1-1; the D gene is possibly TRBD1 (6 bases). Germline-derived CDR1 and CDR2 are MDHEN and SYDVKM. The CDR3 length is 16 residues. V was shortened by 6 bases and J by 0 bases, with 17 bases between the two germline ends. Complete variable domain (other parts from reference TRBV28 and TRBJ1-1): DVKVTQSSRYLVKRTGEKVFLECVQDMDHENMFWYRQDPGLGLRLIYFSYDVKMKEKGDIPEGYSVSREKKERFSLILESASTNQTSMYLCASSTDRFRMNTEAFFGQGTRLTVV.

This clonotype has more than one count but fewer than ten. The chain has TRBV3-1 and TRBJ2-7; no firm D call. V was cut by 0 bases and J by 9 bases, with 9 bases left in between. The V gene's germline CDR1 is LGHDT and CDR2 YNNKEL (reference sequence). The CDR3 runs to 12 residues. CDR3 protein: CASSQDSGGQYF. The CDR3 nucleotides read TGTGCCAGCAGCCAAGATTCAGGCGGGCAGTACTTC.

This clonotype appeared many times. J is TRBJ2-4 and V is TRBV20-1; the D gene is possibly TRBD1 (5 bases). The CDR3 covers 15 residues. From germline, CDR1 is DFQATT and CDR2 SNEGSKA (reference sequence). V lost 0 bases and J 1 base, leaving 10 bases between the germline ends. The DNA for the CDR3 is TGCAGTGCTAGAGATCAGGGCTATGCCAAAAACATTCAGTACTTC. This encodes CSARDQGYAKNIQYF.

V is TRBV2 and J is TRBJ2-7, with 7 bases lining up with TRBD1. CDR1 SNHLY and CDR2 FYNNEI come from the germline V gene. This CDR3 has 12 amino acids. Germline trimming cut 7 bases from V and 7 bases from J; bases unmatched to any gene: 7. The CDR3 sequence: CASTRQGWEQYF. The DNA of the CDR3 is TGTGCCAGCACCAGACAGGGATGGGAGCAGTACTTC.

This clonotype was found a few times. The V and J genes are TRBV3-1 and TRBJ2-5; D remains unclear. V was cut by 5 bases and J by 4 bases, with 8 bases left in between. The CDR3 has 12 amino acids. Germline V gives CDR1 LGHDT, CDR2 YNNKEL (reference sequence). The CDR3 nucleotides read TGTGCCAGCAGCGGATTTAGAGAGACCCAGTACTTC. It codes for CASSGFRETQYF.

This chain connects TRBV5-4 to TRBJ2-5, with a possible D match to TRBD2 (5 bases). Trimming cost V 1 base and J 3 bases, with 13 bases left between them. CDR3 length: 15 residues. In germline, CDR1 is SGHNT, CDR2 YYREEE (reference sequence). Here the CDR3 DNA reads TGTGCCAGCAGCTTGTCGGGGTTACGAAAAGAGACCCAGTACTTC. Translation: CASSLSGLRKETQYF.

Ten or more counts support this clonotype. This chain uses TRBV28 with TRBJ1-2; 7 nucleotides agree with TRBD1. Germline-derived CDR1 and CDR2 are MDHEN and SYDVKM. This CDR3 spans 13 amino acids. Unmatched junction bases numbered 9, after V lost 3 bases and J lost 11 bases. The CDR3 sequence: CASSFLRGRGYTF. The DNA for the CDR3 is TGTGCCAGCAGTTTTCTGAGGGGGCGGGGGTACACCTTC.

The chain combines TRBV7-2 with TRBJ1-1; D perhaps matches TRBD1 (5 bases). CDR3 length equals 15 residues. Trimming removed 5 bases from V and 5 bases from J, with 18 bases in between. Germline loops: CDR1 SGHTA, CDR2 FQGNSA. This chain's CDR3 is CASSQDQTGGTEAFF. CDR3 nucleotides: TGTGCCAGCAGCCAAGACCAGACGGGGGGGACTGAAGCTTTCTTT. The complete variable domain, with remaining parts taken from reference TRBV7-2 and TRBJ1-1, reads GAGVSQSPSNKVTEKGKDVELRCDPISGHTALYWYRQSLGQGLEFLIYFQGNSAPDKSGLPSDRFSAERTGGSVSTLTIQRTQQEDSAVYLCASSQDQTGGTEAFFGQGTRLTVV.

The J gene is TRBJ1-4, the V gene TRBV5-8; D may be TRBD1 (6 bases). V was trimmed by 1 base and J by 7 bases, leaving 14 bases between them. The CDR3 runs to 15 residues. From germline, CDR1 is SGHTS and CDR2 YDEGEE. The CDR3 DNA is TGTGCCAGCAGCTTGCTCGGGACAATGGCTGAAAAACTGTTTTTT. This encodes CASSLLGTMAEKLFF.

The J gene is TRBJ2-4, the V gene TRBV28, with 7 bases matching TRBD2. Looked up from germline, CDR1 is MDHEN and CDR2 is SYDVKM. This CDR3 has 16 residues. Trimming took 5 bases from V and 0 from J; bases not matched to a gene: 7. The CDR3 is CASSTGGGEAKNIQYF. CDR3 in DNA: TGTGCCAGCAGTACGGGAGGAGGTGAAGCCAAAAACATTCAGTACTTC.

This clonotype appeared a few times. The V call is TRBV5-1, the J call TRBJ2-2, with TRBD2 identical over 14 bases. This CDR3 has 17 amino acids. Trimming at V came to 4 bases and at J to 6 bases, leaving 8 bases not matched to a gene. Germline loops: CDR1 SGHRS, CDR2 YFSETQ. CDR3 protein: CASSPGTSGSFSGELFF. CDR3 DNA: TGCGCCAGCAGCCCTGGGACTAGCGGGAGTTTTTCCGGGGAGCTGTTTTTT.

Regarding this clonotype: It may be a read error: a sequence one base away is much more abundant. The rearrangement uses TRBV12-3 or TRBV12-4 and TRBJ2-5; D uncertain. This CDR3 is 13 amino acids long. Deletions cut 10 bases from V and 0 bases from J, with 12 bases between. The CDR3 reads CANSTTYQETQYF. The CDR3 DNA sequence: TGTGCCAACAGCACAACGTACCAAGAGACCCAGTACTTC.

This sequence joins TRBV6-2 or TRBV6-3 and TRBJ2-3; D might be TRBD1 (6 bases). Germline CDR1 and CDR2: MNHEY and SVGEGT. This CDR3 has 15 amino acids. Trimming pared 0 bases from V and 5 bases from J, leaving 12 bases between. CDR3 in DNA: TGTGCCAGCAGTTACTCGCTGGACAGCCAAGATACGCAGTATTTT. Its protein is CASSYSLDSQDTQYF.

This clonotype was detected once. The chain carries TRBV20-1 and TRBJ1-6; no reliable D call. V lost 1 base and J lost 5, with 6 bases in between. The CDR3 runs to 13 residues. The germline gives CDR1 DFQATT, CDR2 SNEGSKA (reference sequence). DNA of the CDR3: TGCAGTGCTAGAGCAGAGAATAATTCACCCCTCCACTTT. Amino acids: CSARAENNSPLHF.

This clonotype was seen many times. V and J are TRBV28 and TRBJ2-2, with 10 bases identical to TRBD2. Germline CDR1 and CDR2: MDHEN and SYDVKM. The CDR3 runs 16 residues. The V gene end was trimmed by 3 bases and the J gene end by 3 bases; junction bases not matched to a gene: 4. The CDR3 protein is CASSLGLAGDTGELFF. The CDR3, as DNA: TGTGCCAGCAGTTTGGGGCTAGCGGGAGACACCGGGGAGCTGTTTTTT.

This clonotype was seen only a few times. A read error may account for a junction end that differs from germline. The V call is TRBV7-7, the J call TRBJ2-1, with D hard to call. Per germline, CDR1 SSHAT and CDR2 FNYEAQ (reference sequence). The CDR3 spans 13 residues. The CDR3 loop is CASSLGNVNEQFF. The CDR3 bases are TGTGCTAGCAGCTTAGGAAACGTTAATGAGCAGTTCTTC.

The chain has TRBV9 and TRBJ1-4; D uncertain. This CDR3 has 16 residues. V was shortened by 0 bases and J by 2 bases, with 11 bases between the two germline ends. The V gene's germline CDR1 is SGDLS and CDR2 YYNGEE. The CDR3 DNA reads TGTGCCAGCAGCGTAGACCCGGGAACGACTAATGAAAAACTGTTTTTT. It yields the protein CASSVDPGTTNEKLFF.

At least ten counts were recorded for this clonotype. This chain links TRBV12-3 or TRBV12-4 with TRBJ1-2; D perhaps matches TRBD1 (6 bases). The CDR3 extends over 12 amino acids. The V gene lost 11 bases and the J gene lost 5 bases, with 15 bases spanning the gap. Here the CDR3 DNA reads TGTGCCGTCCCGGGGGGCGCGTATGGCTACACCTTC. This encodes CAVPGGAYGYTF.

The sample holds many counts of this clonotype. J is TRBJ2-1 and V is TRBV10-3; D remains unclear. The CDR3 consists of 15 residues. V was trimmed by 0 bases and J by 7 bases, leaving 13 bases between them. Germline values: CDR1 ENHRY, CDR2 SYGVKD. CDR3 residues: CAISESKGGLNEQFF. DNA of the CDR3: TGTGCCATCAGTGAGTCGAAGGGTGGTTTGAATGAGCAGTTCTTC.

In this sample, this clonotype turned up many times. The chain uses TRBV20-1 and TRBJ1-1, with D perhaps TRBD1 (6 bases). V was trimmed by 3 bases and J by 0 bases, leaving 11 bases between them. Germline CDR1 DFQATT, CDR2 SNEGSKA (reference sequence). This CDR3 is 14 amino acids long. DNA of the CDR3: TGCAGTGCTAGCAGAACAGGGCTGAACACTGAAGCTTTCTTT. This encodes CSASRTGLNTEAFF.